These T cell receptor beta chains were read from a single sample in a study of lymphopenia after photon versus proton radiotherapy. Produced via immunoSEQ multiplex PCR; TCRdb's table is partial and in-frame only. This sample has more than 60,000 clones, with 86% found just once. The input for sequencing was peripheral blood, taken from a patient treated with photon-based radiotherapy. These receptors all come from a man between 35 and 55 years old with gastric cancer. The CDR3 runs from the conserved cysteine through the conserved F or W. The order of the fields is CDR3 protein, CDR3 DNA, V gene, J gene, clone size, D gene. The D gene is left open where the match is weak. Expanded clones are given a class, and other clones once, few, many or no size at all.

CDR3aa: CASSLRTGDTSPLHF
CDR3nt: TGTGCCAGCAGCCTCAGGACAGGGGACACCTCACCCCTCCACTTT
v_gene: TRBV7-2
j_gene: TRBJ1-6
abundance: few
d_gene: TRBD1

CDR3aa: CASSLRAGGGDEKLFF
CDR3nt: TGTGCCAGCAGCCTTCGTGCAGGCGGGGGAGATGAAAAACTGTTTTTT
v_gene: TRBV4-2
j_gene: TRBJ1-4
abundance: -
d_gene: -

CDR3aa: CATASGGGGEKLFF
CDR3nt: TGTGCCACCGCCTCGGGAGGGGGAGGTGAAAAACTGTTTTTT
v_gene: TRBV6-6
j_gene: TRBJ1-4
abundance: -
d_gene: -

CDR3aa: CATMGTAGDGELFF
CDR3nt: TGTGCCACCATGGGGACAGCGGGTGACGGGGAGCTGTTTTTT
v_gene: TRBV10-3
j_gene: TRBJ2-2
abundance: -
d_gene: -

CDR3aa: CAWSDTGISNQPQHF
CDR3nt: TGTGCCTGGAGCGATACAGGGATTAGCAATCAGCCCCAGCATTTT
v_gene: TRBV30
j_gene: TRBJ1-5
abundance: -
d_gene: -

CDR3aa: CASSPLVARTEAFF
CDR3nt: TGTGCCAGCTCACCACTGGTCGCGAGGACTGAAGCTTTCTTT
v_gene: TRBV18
j_gene: TRBJ1-1
abundance: -
d_gene: -

CDR3aa: CASSLLSDTGELFF
CDR3nt: TGTGCCAGCAGCTTATTGTCTGACACCGGGGAGCTGTTTTTT
v_gene: TRBV7-3
j_gene: TRBJ2-2
abundance: once
d_gene: -

CDR3aa: CASSLVSGTEAFF
CDR3nt: TGTGCCAGCAGCTTAGTATCCGGGACTGAAGCTTTCTTT
v_gene: TRBV7-8
j_gene: TRBJ1-1
abundance: -
d_gene: -

CDR3aa: CASSLTVGNEKLFF
CDR3nt: TGCGCCAGCAGCTTGACAGTAGGGAATGAAAAACTGTTTTTT
v_gene: TRBV5-1
j_gene: TRBJ1-4
abundance: -
d_gene: -

CDR3aa: CASSPPLTEGAEETQYF
CDR3nt: TGTGCCAGCAGCCCACCCCTGACAGAGGGGGCGGAAGAGACCCAGTACTTC
v_gene: TRBV5-6
j_gene: TRBJ2-5
abundance: -
d_gene: TRBD1

CDR3aa: CASSSGPAVETQYF
CDR3nt: TGCGCCAGCAGCTCCGGGCCCGCGGTGGAGACCCAGTACTTC
v_gene: TRBV5-1
j_gene: TRBJ2-5
abundance: few
d_gene: -

CDR3aa: CASSPPAAGTGGNEQFF
CDR3nt: TGTGCCAGCTCACCACCTGCGGCGGGGACAGGGGGCAATGAGCAGTTCTTC
v_gene: TRBV18
j_gene: TRBJ2-1
abundance: -
d_gene: TRBD1

CDR3aa: CASSEGGAGPEAFF
CDR3nt: TGTGCCAGCAGTGAGGGGGGCGCCGGTCCTGAAGCTTTCTTT
v_gene: TRBV2
j_gene: TRBJ1-1
abundance: -
d_gene: -

CDR3aa: CASSGRKYNEQFF
CDR3nt: TGTGCCAGCAGCGGACGGAAGTACAATGAGCAGTTCTTC
v_gene: TRBV21-1
j_gene: TRBJ2-1
abundance: once
d_gene: -

CDR3aa: CASKDGDRDGYTF
CDR3nt: TGTGCCAGCAAGGACGGCGATCGGGATGGCTACACCTTC
v_gene: TRBV28
j_gene: TRBJ1-2
abundance: -
d_gene: -

CDR3aa: CASSQGQDYNSPLHF
CDR3nt: TGTGCCAGCAGCCAAGGACAGGACTATAATTCACCCCTCCACTTT
v_gene: TRBV4-2
j_gene: TRBJ1-6
abundance: -
d_gene: -

CDR3aa: CASSLSGGVVRQYF
CDR3nt: TGTGCCAGCAGCTTGTCAGGGGGGGTTGTTAGGCAGTACTTC
v_gene: TRBV5-4
j_gene: TRBJ2-7
abundance: -
d_gene: -

CDR3aa: CASSRPSYEQYF
CDR3nt: TGTGCCAGCAGTCGCCCATCCTACGAGCAGTACTTC
v_gene: TRBV7-2
j_gene: TRBJ2-7
abundance: -
d_gene: -

CDR3aa: CAWSRDKSNSPLHF
CDR3nt: TGTGCCTGGAGTAGGGACAAGTCCAATTCACCCCTCCACTTT
v_gene: TRBV30
j_gene: TRBJ1-6
abundance: -
d_gene: -

CDR3aa: CAISRDRAYEQYF
CDR3nt: TGTGCCATCAGCCGGGACAGGGCCTACGAGCAGTACTTC
v_gene: TRBV10-3
j_gene: TRBJ2-7
abundance: -
d_gene: TRBD1

CDR3aa: CASSPEYGELFF
CDR3nt: TGTGCCAGCAGCCCAGAATACGGGGAGCTGTTTTTT
v_gene: TRBV7-3
j_gene: TRBJ2-2
abundance: -
d_gene: -

CDR3aa: CASSYSGQARNEKLFF
CDR3nt: TGTGCCAGCAGTTACTCGGGACAGGCCCGTAATGAAAAACTGTTTTTT
v_gene: TRBV6-5
j_gene: TRBJ1-4
abundance: -
d_gene: TRBD1

CDR3aa: CASSRTSGAYTDTQYF
CDR3nt: TGTGCCAGCAGCCGGACTAGCGGGGCCTACACAGATACGCAGTATTTT
v_gene: TRBV11-1
j_gene: TRBJ2-3
abundance: -
d_gene: TRBD2

CDR3aa: CASSQGQGPYNEQFF
CDR3nt: TGCGCCAGCAGCCAAGGACAGGGCCCCTACAATGAGCAGTTCTTC
v_gene: TRBV5-1
j_gene: TRBJ2-1
abundance: -
d_gene: TRBD1

CDR3aa: CASSISGGAGGEQFF
CDR3nt: TGTGCCAGCAGTATTAGCGGGGGGGCAGGCGGGGAGCAGTTCTTC
v_gene: TRBV27
j_gene: TRBJ2-1
abundance: -
d_gene: TRBD2

CDR3aa: CASNNYPAGGLDTQYF
CDR3nt: TGTGCCAGCAACAATTACCCGGCAGGGGGCTTAGATACGCAGTATTTT
v_gene: TRBV7-2
j_gene: TRBJ2-3
abundance: -
d_gene: TRBD1

CDR3aa: CASSLGTGVNEQFF
CDR3nt: TGTGCCAGTAGCCTCGGGACAGGGGTCAATGAGCAGTTCTTC
v_gene: TRBV19
j_gene: TRBJ2-1
abundance: -
d_gene: TRBD1

CDR3aa: CATSSSGANVLTF
CDR3nt: TGTGCCACTTCATCCTCTGGGGCCAACGTCCTGACTTTC
v_gene: TRBV7-9
j_gene: TRBJ2-6
abundance: -
d_gene: -

CDR3aa: CASSDNRGGGNTIYF
CDR3nt: TGTGCCAGCAGTGACAACAGGGGGGGCGGAAACACCATATATTTT
v_gene: TRBV2
j_gene: TRBJ1-3
abundance: -
d_gene: TRBD1

CDR3aa: CASRWDRASYGYTF
CDR3nt: TGTGCCAGCAGATGGGACAGGGCGAGCTATGGCTACACCTTC
v_gene: TRBV2
j_gene: TRBJ1-2
abundance: -
d_gene: TRBD1

CDR3aa: CATSSGTDRIAKNIQYF
CDR3nt: TGTGCCACCAGCAGCGGTACGGACAGAATAGCCAAAAACATTCAGTACTTC
v_gene: TRBV15
j_gene: TRBJ2-4
abundance: few
d_gene: -

CDR3aa: CASSLDLGAGGNIQYF
CDR3nt: TGTGCCAGCAGCTTAGATTTAGGGGCAGGGGGTAACATTCAGTACTTC
v_gene: TRBV11-1
j_gene: TRBJ2-4
abundance: -
d_gene: TRBD1

CDR3aa: CASSESGTGTGYGYTF
CDR3nt: TGTGCCAGCAGTGAATCCGGGACCGGGACAGGGTATGGCTACACCTTC
v_gene: TRBV6-1
j_gene: TRBJ1-2
abundance: -
d_gene: TRBD1

CDR3aa: CATSRARGGNEQFF
CDR3nt: TGTGCCACCAGCAGAGCCCGGGGGGGCAATGAGCAGTTCTTC
v_gene: TRBV15
j_gene: TRBJ2-1
abundance: once
d_gene: TRBD2

CDR3aa: CASSLGGGTYEQYF
CDR3nt: TGTGCCAGCAGCTTAGGTGGAGGAACCTACGAGCAGTACTTC
v_gene: TRBV7-2
j_gene: TRBJ2-7
abundance: -
d_gene: -

CDR3aa: CASSLTPNLGGNTDTQYF
CDR3nt: TGTGCCAGCAGCTTAACGCCTAACCTCGGGGGGAACACAGATACGCAGTATTTT
v_gene: TRBV7-3
j_gene: TRBJ2-3
abundance: -
d_gene: TRBD2

CDR3aa: CASSFRLGTGELFF
CDR3nt: TGTGCCAGCAGCTTCCGGCTCGGCACCGGGGAGCTGTTTTTT
v_gene: TRBV11-3
j_gene: TRBJ2-2
abundance: -
d_gene: -

CDR3aa: CASTQPGENTEAFF
CDR3nt: TGTGCCAGCACGCAGCCGGGGGAGAACACTGAAGCTTTCTTT
v_gene: TRBV25-1
j_gene: TRBJ1-1
abundance: few
d_gene: -

CDR3aa: CASSRVGASGGATDTQYF
CDR3nt: TGTGCCAGCAGCCGGGTCGGGGCTAGCGGGGGGGCTACAGATACGCAGTATTTT
v_gene: TRBV21-1
j_gene: TRBJ2-3
abundance: -
d_gene: -

CDR3aa: CASSRLRATEAFF
CDR3nt: TGTGCCAGCAGTCGCTTGAGGGCCACTGAAGCTTTCTTT
v_gene: TRBV6-6
j_gene: TRBJ1-1
abundance: -
d_gene: -

CDR3aa: CASSWGTSTDTQYF
CDR3nt: TGTGCCAGCAGTTGGGGGACTAGCACAGATACGCAGTATTTT
v_gene: TRBV2
j_gene: TRBJ2-3
abundance: -
d_gene: -

CDR3aa: CASSLEVVAGGEKLFF
CDR3nt: TGTGCCAGCAGCTTGGAGGTGGTGGCAGGGGGCGAAAAACTGTTTTTT
v_gene: TRBV5-5
j_gene: TRBJ1-4
abundance: -
d_gene: TRBD1

CDR3aa: CASSSGLKQETQYF
CDR3nt: TGTGCCAGCAGCTCAGGACTGAAACAAGAGACCCAGTACTTC
v_gene: TRBV7-9
j_gene: TRBJ2-5
abundance: -
d_gene: -

CDR3aa: CASSLGYGHEQYF
CDR3nt: TGTGCCAGCAGCTTAGGATACGGGCACGAGCAGTACTTC
v_gene: TRBV11-3
j_gene: TRBJ2-7
abundance: -
d_gene: -

CDR3aa: CASNQGTGIHEQYF
CDR3nt: TGTGCCAGCAACCAGGGAACAGGGATCCACGAGCAGTACTTC
v_gene: TRBV11-2
j_gene: TRBJ2-7
abundance: -
d_gene: -

CDR3aa: CASSDTLTGTDNQPQHF
CDR3nt: TGTGCCAGCAGTGACACTTTAACCGGGACAGACAATCAGCCCCAGCATTTT
v_gene: TRBV6-4
j_gene: TRBJ1-5
abundance: once
d_gene: TRBD1

CDR3aa: CASRYSGEQYF
CDR3nt: TGTGCCAGCAGGTACTCCGGGGAGCAGTACTTC
v_gene: TRBV6-6
j_gene: TRBJ2-7
abundance: -
d_gene: -

CDR3aa: CASSLVGQETQYF
CDR3nt: TGTGCCAGCAGCTTAGTCGGTCAAGAGACCCAGTACTTC
v_gene: TRBV7-9
j_gene: TRBJ2-5
abundance: -
d_gene: -

CDR3aa: CASSLYGVSNQPQHF
CDR3nt: TGTGCCAGCAGTTTATACGGGGTTAGCAATCAGCCCCAGCATTTT
v_gene: TRBV27
j_gene: TRBJ1-5
abundance: -
d_gene: -

CDR3aa: CASSLPSIRAGGYTF
CDR3nt: TGTGCCAGCAGCTTACCGTCCATTCGAGCGGGTGGCTACACCTTC
v_gene: TRBV7-9
j_gene: TRBJ1-2
abundance: -
d_gene: -

CDR3aa: CASSPQWDRYNSPLHF
CDR3nt: TGTGCCAGCTCACCACAGTGGGACAGATATAATTCACCCCTCCACTTT
v_gene: TRBV18
j_gene: TRBJ1-6
abundance: -
d_gene: TRBD1

CDR3aa: CASREGGGGTEAFF
CDR3nt: TGTGCCAGCAGGGAAGGTGGAGGGGGCACTGAAGCTTTCTTT
v_gene: TRBV9
j_gene: TRBJ1-1
abundance: -
d_gene: -

CDR3aa: CASSIVAGGNQETQYF
CDR3nt: TGTGCCAGCAGCATCGTAGCGGGGGGGAACCAAGAGACCCAGTACTTC
v_gene: TRBV5-4
j_gene: TRBJ2-5
abundance: -
d_gene: TRBD2

CDR3aa: CAWTKTLQRTGFDSPLHF
CDR3nt: TGTGCCTGGACCAAAACACTCCAGAGGACAGGGTTTGATTCACCCCTCCACTTT
v_gene: TRBV30
j_gene: TRBJ1-6
abundance: -
d_gene: TRBD1

CDR3aa: CASSYGTGNTGELFF
CDR3nt: TGTGCCAGCAGTTACGGGACAGGGAACACCGGGGAGCTGTTTTTT
v_gene: TRBV11-1
j_gene: TRBJ2-2
abundance: -
d_gene: TRBD1

CDR3aa: CASRGAANYGYTF
CDR3nt: TGTGCCAGCAGAGGGGCGGCTAACTATGGCTACACCTTC
v_gene: TRBV6-1
j_gene: TRBJ1-2
abundance: -
d_gene: -

CDR3aa: CASSLGALSETQYF
CDR3nt: TGTGCCAGCAGTTTAGGGGCCCTTAGCGAGACCCAGTACTTC
v_gene: TRBV27
j_gene: TRBJ2-5
abundance: -
d_gene: -

CDR3aa: CASALGDQPQHF
CDR3nt: TGTGCTAGTGCCTTAGGTGATCAGCCCCAGCATTTT
v_gene: TRBV12-5
j_gene: TRBJ1-5
abundance: once
d_gene: -